These 21 T cell receptor beta chains share one sample of origin, sequenced in a study of blood T cell repertoires in COVID-19. Clones were sequenced by immunoSEQ multiplex PCR, and TCRdb holds only the in-frame ones, with some missing. The table has around 290,000 clones, roughly 90% seen once; the top ten hold around 0.9%. Sequencing was done on a sample of PBMCs or T cells enriched from blood (not recorded which). These receptors came from a woman under 40 who had recovered from COVID-19.

The V and J genes are TRBV6-5 and TRBJ2-1; D is unresolved. V was clipped by 2 bases and J by 4 bases, with 6 bases between them. The length of the CDR3 is 13 residues. CDR1 is MNHEY and CDR2 is SVGAGI in the germline V gene. In DNA, the CDR3 is TGTGCCAGCAGTTACCAACAGTACAATGAGCAGTTCTTC. Encoded protein: CASSYQQYNEQFF.

V and J are TRBV5-4 and TRBJ1-1; D perhaps matches TRBD1 (5 bases). V dropped 0 bases and J dropped 0 bases, with 9 bases sitting between them. Germline lookup yields CDR1 SGHNT and CDR2 YYREEE (reference sequence). CDR3 length: 15 amino acids. The CDR3 protein is CASSLERGLNTEAFF. CDR3 DNA sequence: TGTGCCAGCAGCTTGGAGCGGGGCTTGAACACTGAAGCTTTCTTT.

The chain carries TRBV19 and TRBJ2-7; 9 bases agree with TRBD1. Germline V gene lookup returns CDR1 LNHDA and CDR2 SQIVND (reference sequence). The CDR3 sequence is 15 residues long. J lost 5 bases, V lost 5 bases, and 10 bases had no gene match. CDR3 DNA: TGTGCCAGTAGTTCACAGGGGGCAGGGGAGGACGAGCAGTACTTC. This translates into CASSSQGAGEDEQYF.

A single count supports this clone. The rearrangement uses TRBV19 and TRBJ2-7; 10 positions match TRBD1. The CDR3 is 14 amino acids. CDR1 is LNHDA and CDR2 is SQIVND in the germline V gene (reference sequence). V was clipped by 2 bases and J by 6 bases; unmatched bases: 4. The CDR3 DNA reads TGTGCCAGTAGTATAATCGGGACAGGGGCCGAGCAGTACTTC. This gives the protein CASSIIGTGAEQYF. The full variable domain, its missing parts supplied by reference TRBV19 and TRBJ2-7, is DGGITQSPKYLFRKEGQNVTLSCEQNLNHDAMYWYRQDPGQGLRLIYYSQIVNDFQKGDIAEGYSVSREKKESFPLTVTSAQKNPTAFYLCASSIIGTGAEQYFGPGTRLTVT.

The chain uses TRBV24-1 and TRBJ2-3, with TRBD2 identical over 8 bases. The CDR3 has 17 residues. V trimming: 4 bases; J trimming: 5 bases; junction bases outside the gene matches: 13. CDR1 KGHDR and CDR2 SFDVKD come from the germline V gene. The CDR3 nucleotides are TGTGCCACCAGTGACCATTCGACCGGGACTAGTCTAGATACGCAGTATTTT. Translating it yields CATSDHSTGTSLDTQYF.

The chain employs TRBV25-1 and TRBJ1-6; D is possibly TRBD1 (5 bases). The V and J ends lost 8 bases and 18 bases respectively, with 14 bases between them. The CDR3 has 10 amino acids. The V gene's germline CDR1 is MGHDK and CDR2 SYGVNS. CDR3 sequence reads: CASERGTTHF. CDR3 sequence (DNA): TGTGCCAGCGAGCGGGGCACCACCCACTTT.

This chain connects TRBV2 to TRBJ1-5; D is perhaps TRBD1 (6 bases). The V and J ends lost 5 bases and 6 bases respectively, with 11 bases between them. From germline, CDR1 is SNHLY and CDR2 FYNNEI. There are 13 residues in the CDR3. CDR3 nucleotides: TGTGCCAGCAGTAAACAGGGCCCTCAGCCCCAGCATTTT. Amino acids: CASSKQGPQPQHF.

This clone showed up just a few times. V is TRBV3-1 (or the pseudogene TRBV3-2) and J is TRBJ1-2; D not certain. CDR1 LGHDT and CDR2 YNNKEL come from the germline V gene (reference sequence). This CDR3 comprises 12 residues. The germline V and J ends were trimmed by 4 bases and 6 bases, with 9 bases remaining between them. This CDR3 is CASSRAKDGYTF. CDR3 coding DNA: TGTGCCAGCAGCCGGGCCAAAGATGGCTACACCTTC.

The chain combines TRBV28 with TRBJ2-2; 11 bases align to TRBD1. CDR3 length: 16 residues. The germline gives CDR1 MDHEN, CDR2 SYDVKM. Trimming cost V 7 bases and J 6 bases; bases outside gene matches: 10. The CDR3: CASIRDRGSVAGELFF. DNA for the CDR3: TGTGCCAGCATCCGGGACAGGGGGTCAGTGGCCGGGGAGCTGTTTTTT.

The genes are TRBV15 and TRBJ1-2; D gene ambiguous. The CDR3 covers 13 residues. Germline-derived CDR1 and CDR2 are LNHNV and YYDKDF (reference sequence). The ends were cut back, 4 bases at V and 0 bases at J, with 6 bases in the middle. CDR3 sequence: CATSTQPNYGYTF. In DNA form, the CDR3 reads TGTGCCACCAGCACACAGCCTAACTATGGCTACACCTTC.

This chain links TRBV2 with TRBJ2-1; possible D gene TRBD2, 7 bases. Per the germline V gene, CDR1 is SNHLY and CDR2 is FYNNEI. The CDR3 has 15 amino acids. Trimming pared 0 bases from V and 4 bases from J, leaving 10 bases between. For the CDR3, the DNA is TGTGCCAGCAGTGAAGCGCGGGGGCGTTACAATGAGCAGTTCTTC. Amino acids: CASSEARGRYNEQFF.

The V gene is TRBV19, the J gene TRBJ2-3; 7 positions match TRBD1. Trimming at V came to 5 bases and at J to 4 bases, leaving 6 bases not matched to a gene. Germline loops: CDR1 LNHDA, CDR2 SQIVND (reference sequence). This CDR3 contains 14 residues. The CDR3 DNA reads as TGTGCCAGTAGTGTAACCGGGACAGCAGATACGCAGTATTTT. Its translation is CASSVTGTADTQYF.

V usage is TRBV5-4 and J usage is TRBJ2-7; D ambiguous. V lost 5 bases to trimming and J lost 2 bases, with 14 bases between them. Germline V lookup: CDR1 SGHNT, CDR2 YYREEE (reference sequence). This CDR3 has 14 amino acids. In DNA form, the CDR3 reads TGTGCCAGCAGTTACAACGCGGCAGCCTACGAGCAGTACTTC. This gives the protein CASSYNAAAYEQYF.

The rearrangement uses TRBV6-5 and TRBJ2-3, with a tentative D call TRBD2 (6 bases). This CDR3 spans 14 amino acids. Trimming pared 5 bases from V and 2 bases from J, leaving 11 bases between. From germline, CDR1 is MNHEY and CDR2 SVGAGI. Here the CDR3 DNA reads TGTGCCAGCAGTAGGGGACTCGCCACAGATACGCAGTATTTT. It specifies CASSRGLATDTQYF.

The V call is TRBV7-8, the J call TRBJ2-6; D is ambiguous. This CDR3 has 18 amino acids. Trimming cost V 5 bases and J 0 bases, with 17 bases left between them. Germline lookup yields CDR1 SGHVS and CDR2 FQNEAQ. Written as DNA, the CDR3 is TGTGCCAGCAGCCCAAGCACAGCCCTGGGCTCTGGGGCCAACGTCCTGACTTTC. As protein: CASSPSTALGSGANVLTF.

This clone was seen just once. The gene calls are TRBV7-9 and TRBJ1-2; 8 bases align to TRBD1. Unmatched junction bases numbered 8, after V lost 1 base and J lost 7 bases. The CDR3 runs to 15 residues. CDR1 is SEHNR, CDR2 FQNEAQ, per germline (reference sequence). DNA for the CDR3: TGTGCCAGCAGCTTAGAAACAGGGGGTCTTAGTGGCTACACCTTC. Translated, it gives CASSLETGGLSGYTF.

The rearrangement joins TRBV27 to TRBJ1-6, with a tentative D call TRBD1 (5 bases). The CDR3 loop spans 16 amino acids. Trimming removed 7 bases from V and 6 bases from J, with 19 bases in between. Looked up from germline, CDR1 is MNHEY and CDR2 is SMNVEV (reference sequence). This CDR3 is CASTHNAGRVNSPLHF. The CDR3 bases are TGTGCCAGCACTCACAATGCAGGGCGAGTTAATTCACCCCTCCACTTT.

This clone showed up just once. The chain combines TRBV11-2 with TRBJ2-1, with D possibly being TRBD2 (5 bases). Germline V gives CDR1 SGHAT, CDR2 FQNNGV. The CDR3 is 15 amino acids. V was shortened by 1 base and J by 0 bases, with 7 bases between the two germline ends. The CDR3 nucleotides are TGTGCCAGCAGCTTAGGGACTTCCTCCTACAATGAGCAGTTCTTC. As protein: CASSLGTSSYNEQFF.

V gene TRBV7-8 combines with J gene TRBJ1-3, with 9 bases that match TRBD1. CDR1 and CDR2 (germline): SGHVS, FQNEAQ. J gave up 4 bases and V 3 bases, and 4 bases lay outside the gene matches. The CDR3 loop spans 15 amino acids. CDR3 residues: CASSLGTGLGNTIYF. The CDR3 DNA reads TGTGCCAGCAGCTTGGGGACAGGGTTGGGAAACACCATATATTTT. Complete variable domain (other parts from reference TRBV7-8 and TRBJ1-3): GAGVSQSPRYKVAKRGQDVALRCDPISGHVSLFWYQQALGQGPEFLTYFQNEAQLDKSGLPSDRFFAERPEGSVSTLKIQRTQQEDSAVYLCASSLGTGLGNTIYFGEGSWLTVV.

This clone was counted a single time. V gene TRBV4-1 combines with J gene TRBJ1-2; tentative D call: TRBD1 (6 bases). V lost 0 bases and J 2 bases, leaving 13 bases between the germline ends. Germline values: CDR1 MGHRA, CDR2 YSYEKL. CDR3 size: 16 residues. The CDR3 DNA is TGCGCCAGCAGCCAAGAGACAGGCGTTTTAAACTATGGCTACACCTTC. As protein: CASSQETGVLNYGYTF.

CDR3 region: CASSLPGGNQPQHF. CDR3 nucleotide sequence: TGTGCCAGCAGCCTCCCAGGGGGCAATCAGCCCCAGCATTTT. This chain joins TRBV6-2 or TRBV6-3 and TRBJ1-5; possibly TRBD1 for D (6 bases). This CDR3 contains 14 residues. V was pared by 6 bases and J by 2 bases, with 11 bases between. Germline CDR1 and CDR2: MNHEY and SVGEGT.